This T cell receptor (beta chain) was sequenced in a study of T-cell memory formation after mild COVID-19. Study results and caveats: Mostly located in CM and EM were contracting CD4+ clones, with contracting CD8+ clones located in EMRA.

cDNA libraries for TCR alpha and TCR beta, carrying sample barcodes and UMIs, came from 5'RACE with constant-segment primers. TCRdb redid the calling of the 5' RACE reads with MiXCR, one entry per CDR3 protein. The table shows over 400,000 distinct CDR3 sequences, with more than 20% occurring only once. Concerning this clonotype itself: Its specificity is not known.

CDR1 is SGHTA, CDR2 FQGTGA, per germline. The ends were cut back, 5 bases at V and 0 bases at J, with 8 bases in the middle. CDR3 length: 14 amino acids. The sequence was collected from an adult woman who had mild COVID-19 (a few samples of this study predate the infection). Cell type and time point are not known. V usage is TRBV7-3 and J usage is TRBJ2-1; D not resolved. The sample consisted of PBMCs or a T cell subset sorted from them (not recorded which). CDR3 region: CASSQTGSYNEQFF. For the CDR3, the DNA is TGTGCCAGCAGCCAAACGGGCTCCTACAATGAGCAGTTCTTC.